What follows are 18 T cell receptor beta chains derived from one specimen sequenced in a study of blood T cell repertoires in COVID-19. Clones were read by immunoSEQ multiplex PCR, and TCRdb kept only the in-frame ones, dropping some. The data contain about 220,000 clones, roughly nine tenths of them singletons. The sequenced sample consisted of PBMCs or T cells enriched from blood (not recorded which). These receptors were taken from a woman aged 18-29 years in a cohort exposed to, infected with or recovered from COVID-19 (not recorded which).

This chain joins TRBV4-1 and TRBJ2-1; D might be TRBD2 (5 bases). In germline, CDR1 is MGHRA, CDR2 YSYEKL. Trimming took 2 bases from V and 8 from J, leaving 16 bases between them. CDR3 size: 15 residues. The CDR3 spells CASSQSQWAGDEQFF. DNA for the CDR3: TGCGCCAGCAGCCAATCTCAGTGGGCCGGGGATGAGCAGTTCTTC.

DNA for the CDR3: TGTGCCAGCAGTTACGTTAGCGGGAGCGCAGATGAGCAGTTCTTC. This encodes CASSYVSGSADEQFF. This chain connects TRBV6-5 to TRBJ2-1; 9 bases match TRBD2. The CDR3 length is 15 residues. The V gene end was trimmed by 2 bases and the J gene end by 8 bases; junction bases not matched to a gene: 7. Per germline, CDR1 MNHEY and CDR2 SVGAGI.

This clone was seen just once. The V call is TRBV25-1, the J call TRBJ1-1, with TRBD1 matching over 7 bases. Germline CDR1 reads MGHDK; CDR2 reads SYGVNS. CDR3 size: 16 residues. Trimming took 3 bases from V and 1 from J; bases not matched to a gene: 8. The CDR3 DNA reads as TGTGCCAGCAGTGATCCCTTTGACAGGGCGAACACTGAAGCTTTCTTT. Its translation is CASSDPFDRANTEAFF.

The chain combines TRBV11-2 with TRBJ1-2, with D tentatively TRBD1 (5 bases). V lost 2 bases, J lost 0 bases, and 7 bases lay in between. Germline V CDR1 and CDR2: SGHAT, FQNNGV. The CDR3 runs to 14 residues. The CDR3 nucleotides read TGTGCCAGCAGCTTACAGGGCCCTAACTATGGCTACACCTTC. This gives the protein CASSLQGPNYGYTF.

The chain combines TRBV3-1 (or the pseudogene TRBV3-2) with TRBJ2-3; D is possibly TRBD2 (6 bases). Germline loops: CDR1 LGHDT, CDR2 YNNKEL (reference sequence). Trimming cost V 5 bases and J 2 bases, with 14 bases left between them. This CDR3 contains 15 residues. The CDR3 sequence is CASSNRDWPTDTQYF. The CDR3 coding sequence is TGTGCCAGCAGCAACCGGGACTGGCCCACAGATACGCAGTATTTT.

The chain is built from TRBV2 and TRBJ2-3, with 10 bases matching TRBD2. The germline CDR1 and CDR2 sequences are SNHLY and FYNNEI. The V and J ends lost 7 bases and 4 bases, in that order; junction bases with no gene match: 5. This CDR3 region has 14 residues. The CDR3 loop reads CASNIAGGADTQYF. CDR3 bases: TGTGCCAGCAACATAGCGGGGGGCGCAGATACGCAGTATTTT.

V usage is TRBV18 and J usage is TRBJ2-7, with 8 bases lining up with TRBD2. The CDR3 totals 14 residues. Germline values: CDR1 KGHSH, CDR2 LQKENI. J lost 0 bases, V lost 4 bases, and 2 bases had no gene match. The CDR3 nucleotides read TGTGCCAGCTCACTAGCGGGGTCCTCCTACGAGCAGTACTTC. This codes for CASSLAGSSYEQYF.

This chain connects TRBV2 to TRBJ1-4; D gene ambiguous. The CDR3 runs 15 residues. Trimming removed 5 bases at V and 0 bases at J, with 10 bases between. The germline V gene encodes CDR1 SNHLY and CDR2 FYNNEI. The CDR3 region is CASSREVATNEKLFF. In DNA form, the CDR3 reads TGTGCCAGCAGTCGAGAAGTGGCAACTAATGAAAAACTGTTTTTT. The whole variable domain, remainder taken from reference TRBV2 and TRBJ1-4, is EPEVTQTPSHQVTQMGQEVILRCVPISNHLYFYWYRQILGQKVEFLVSFYNNEISEKSEIFDDQFSVERPDGSNFTLKIRSTKLEDSAMYFCASSREVATNEKLFFGSGTQLSVL.

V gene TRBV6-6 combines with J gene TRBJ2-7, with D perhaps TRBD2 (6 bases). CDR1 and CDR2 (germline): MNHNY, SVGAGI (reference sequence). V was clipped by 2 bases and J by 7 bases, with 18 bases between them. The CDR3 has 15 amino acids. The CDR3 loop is CASSYTIAEKGEQYF. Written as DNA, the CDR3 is TGTGCCAGCAGTTACACTATAGCGGAGAAGGGTGAGCAGTACTTC.

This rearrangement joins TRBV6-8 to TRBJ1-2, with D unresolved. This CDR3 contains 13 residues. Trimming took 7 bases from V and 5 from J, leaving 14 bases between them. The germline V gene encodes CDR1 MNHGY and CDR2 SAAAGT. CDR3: CASTLAWRYGYTF. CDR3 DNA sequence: TGTGCCAGCACCCTGGCCTGGAGGTATGGCTACACCTTC.

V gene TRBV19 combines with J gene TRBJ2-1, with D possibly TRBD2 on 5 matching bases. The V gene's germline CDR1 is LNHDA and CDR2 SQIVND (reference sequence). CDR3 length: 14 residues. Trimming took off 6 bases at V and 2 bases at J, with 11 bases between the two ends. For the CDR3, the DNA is TGTGCCAGTAGGTCGGACTTCGCCTACAATGAGCAGTTCTTC. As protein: CASRSDFAYNEQFF.

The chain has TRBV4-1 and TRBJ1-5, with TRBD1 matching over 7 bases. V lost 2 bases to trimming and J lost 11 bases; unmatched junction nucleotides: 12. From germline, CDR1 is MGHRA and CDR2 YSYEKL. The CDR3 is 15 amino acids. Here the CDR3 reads CASSQMIQGVRAQHF. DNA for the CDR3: TGCGCCAGCAGCCAAATGATCCAGGGGGTCCGGGCCCAGCATTTT.

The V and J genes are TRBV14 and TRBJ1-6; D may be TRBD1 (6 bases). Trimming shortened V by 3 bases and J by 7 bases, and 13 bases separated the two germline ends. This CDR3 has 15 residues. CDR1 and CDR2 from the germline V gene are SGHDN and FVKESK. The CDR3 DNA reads TGTGCCAGCAGCCAGGATAGAACAGGGAATTCACCCCTCCACTTT. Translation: CASSQDRTGNSPLHF.

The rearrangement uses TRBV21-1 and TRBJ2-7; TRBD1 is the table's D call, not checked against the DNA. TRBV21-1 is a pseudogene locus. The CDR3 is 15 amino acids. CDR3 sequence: CASSINRGGSYEQYF. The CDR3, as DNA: TGTGCCAGCAGCATAAACAGGGGCGGGTCCTACGAGCAGTACTTC.

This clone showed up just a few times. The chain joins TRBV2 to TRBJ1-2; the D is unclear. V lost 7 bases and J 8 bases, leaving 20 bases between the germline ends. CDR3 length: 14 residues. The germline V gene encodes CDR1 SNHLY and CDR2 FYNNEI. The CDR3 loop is CASNGPFDGEGYTF. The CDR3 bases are TGTGCCAGCAACGGCCCGTTTGATGGAGAGGGCTACACCTTC.

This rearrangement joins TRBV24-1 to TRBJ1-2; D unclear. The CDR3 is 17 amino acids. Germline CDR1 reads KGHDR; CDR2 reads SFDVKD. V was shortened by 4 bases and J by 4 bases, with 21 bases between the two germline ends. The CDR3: CATSDQTLEGESYGYTF. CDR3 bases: TGTGCCACCAGTGACCAGACTCTGGAGGGCGAGAGCTATGGCTACACCTTC.

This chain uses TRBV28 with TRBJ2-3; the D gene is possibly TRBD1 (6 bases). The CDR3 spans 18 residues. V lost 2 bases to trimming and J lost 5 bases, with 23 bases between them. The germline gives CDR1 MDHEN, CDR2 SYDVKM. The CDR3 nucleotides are TGTGCCAGCAGTTTAGTACAGGGACCTCAGTTAACTGGAGATACGCAGTATTTT. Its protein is CASSLVQGPQLTGDTQYF.

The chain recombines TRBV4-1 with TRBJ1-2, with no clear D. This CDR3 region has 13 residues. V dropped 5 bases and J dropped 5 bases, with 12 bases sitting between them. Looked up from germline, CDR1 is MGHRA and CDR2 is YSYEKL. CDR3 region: CASSSGENYGYTF. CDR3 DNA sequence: TGCGCCAGCAGCTCGGGTGAGAATTATGGCTACACCTTC.